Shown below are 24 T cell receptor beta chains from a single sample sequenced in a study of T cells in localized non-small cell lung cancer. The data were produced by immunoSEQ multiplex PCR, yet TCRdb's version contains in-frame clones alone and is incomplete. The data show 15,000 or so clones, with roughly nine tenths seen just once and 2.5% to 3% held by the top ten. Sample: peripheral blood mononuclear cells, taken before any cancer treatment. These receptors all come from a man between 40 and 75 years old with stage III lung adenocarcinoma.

CDR3 sequence: CASSVASGRAREQYF. CDR3 nucleotides: TGTGCCAGCAGCGTAGCCAGCGGGAGGGCCCGGGAGCAGTACTTC. V gene TRBV9 combines with J gene TRBJ2-7, with 10 bases matching TRBD2. CDR1 and CDR2 (germline): SGDLS, YYNGEE. The CDR3 has 15 residues. Germline trimming cut 0 bases from V and 7 bases from J; bases unmatched to any gene: 7.

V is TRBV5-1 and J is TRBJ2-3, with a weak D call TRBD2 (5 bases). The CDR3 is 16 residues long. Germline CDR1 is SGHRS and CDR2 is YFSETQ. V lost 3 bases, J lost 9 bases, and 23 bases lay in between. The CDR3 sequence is CASSSPPGSQSETQYF. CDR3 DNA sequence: TGCGCCAGCAGCTCCCCCCCGGGGAGTCAGAGTGAAACGCAGTATTTT.

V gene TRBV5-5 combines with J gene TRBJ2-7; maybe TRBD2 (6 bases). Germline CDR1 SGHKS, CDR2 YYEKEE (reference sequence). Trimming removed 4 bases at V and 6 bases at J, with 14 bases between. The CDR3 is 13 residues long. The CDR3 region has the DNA TGTGCCAGCAGCCTGTCGTCTAGCGTCGAGCAGTACTTC. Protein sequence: CASSLSSSVEQYF.

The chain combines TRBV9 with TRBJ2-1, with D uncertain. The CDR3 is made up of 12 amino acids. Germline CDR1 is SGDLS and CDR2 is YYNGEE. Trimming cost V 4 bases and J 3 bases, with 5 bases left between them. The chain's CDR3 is CASSLNYNEQFF. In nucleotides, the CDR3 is TGTGCCAGCAGCCTCAACTACAATGAGCAGTTCTTC.

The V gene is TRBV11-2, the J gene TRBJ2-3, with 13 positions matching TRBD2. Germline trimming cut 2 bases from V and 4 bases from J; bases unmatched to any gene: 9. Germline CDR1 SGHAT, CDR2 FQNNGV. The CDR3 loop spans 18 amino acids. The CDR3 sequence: CASSLYGTSGINADTQYF. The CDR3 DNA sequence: TGTGCCAGCAGCTTATACGGGACTAGCGGGATTAATGCAGATACGCAGTATTTT. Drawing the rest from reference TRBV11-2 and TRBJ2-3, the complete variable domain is EAGVAQSPRYKIIEKRQSVAFWCNPISGHATLYWYQQILGQGPKLLIQFQNNGVVDDSQLPKDRFSAERLKGVDSTLKIQPAKLEDSAVYLCASSLYGTSGINADTQYFGPGTRLTVL.

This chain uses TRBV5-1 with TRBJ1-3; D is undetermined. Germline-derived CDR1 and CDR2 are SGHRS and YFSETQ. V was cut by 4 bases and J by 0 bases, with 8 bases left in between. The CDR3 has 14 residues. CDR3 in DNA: TGCGCCAGCAGCGACGGATTCTCTGGAAACACCATATATTTT. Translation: CASSDGFSGNTIYF.

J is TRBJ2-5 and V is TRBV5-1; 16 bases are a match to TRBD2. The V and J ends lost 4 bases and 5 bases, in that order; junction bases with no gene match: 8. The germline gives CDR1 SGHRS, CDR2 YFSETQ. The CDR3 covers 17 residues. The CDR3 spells CASSPGTSGRAGETQYF. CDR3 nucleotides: TGCGCCAGCAGCCCAGGGACTAGCGGGAGGGCGGGGGAGACCCAGTACTTC.

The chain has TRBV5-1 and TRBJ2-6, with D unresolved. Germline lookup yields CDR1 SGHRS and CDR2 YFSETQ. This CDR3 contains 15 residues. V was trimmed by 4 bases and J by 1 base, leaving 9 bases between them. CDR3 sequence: CASSILPSGANVLTF. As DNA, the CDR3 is TGCGCCAGCAGCATTCTCCCTTCTGGGGCCAACGTCCTGACTTTC.

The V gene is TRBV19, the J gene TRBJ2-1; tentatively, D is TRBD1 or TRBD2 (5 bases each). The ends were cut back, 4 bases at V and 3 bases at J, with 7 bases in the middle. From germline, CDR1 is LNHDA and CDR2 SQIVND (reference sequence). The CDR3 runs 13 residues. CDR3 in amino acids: CASSRGRYNEQFF. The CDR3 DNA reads TGTGCCAGTAGTAGGGGACGCTACAATGAGCAGTTCTTC.

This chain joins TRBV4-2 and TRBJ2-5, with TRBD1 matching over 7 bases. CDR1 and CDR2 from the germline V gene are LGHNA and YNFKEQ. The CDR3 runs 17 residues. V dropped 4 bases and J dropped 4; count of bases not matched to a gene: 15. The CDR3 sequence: CASSRKSRTGRGETQYF. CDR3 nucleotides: TGTGCCAGCAGCCGGAAGTCCCGGACAGGCCGAGGAGAGACCCAGTACTTC.

CDR3 DNA: TGTGCCAGCAGCTTACCCCTGACAGGATACTACGAGCAGTACTTC. Protein product: CASSLPLTGYYEQYF. The chain combines TRBV7-9 with TRBJ2-7, with a possible D match to TRBD1 (6 bases). CDR1 and CDR2 from the germline V gene are SEHNR and FQNEAQ (reference sequence). The CDR3 has 15 residues. V gave up 2 bases and J gave up 3 bases, with 14 bases separating them.

The CDR3 DNA reads TGTGCCAGCAGTTACGTCGGGCCAGAGGGAGATGAGCAGTTCTTC. This encodes CASSYVGPEGDEQFF. The chain combines TRBV6-5 with TRBJ2-1; D is possibly TRBD2 (5 bases). V lost 2 bases and J 8 bases, leaving 16 bases between the germline ends. CDR3 length: 15 amino acids. CDR1 is MNHEY and CDR2 is SVGAGI in the germline V gene.

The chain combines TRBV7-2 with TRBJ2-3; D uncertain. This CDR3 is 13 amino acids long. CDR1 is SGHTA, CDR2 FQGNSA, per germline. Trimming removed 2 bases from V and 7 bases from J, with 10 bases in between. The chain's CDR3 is CASSLYRGNTQYF. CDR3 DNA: TGTGCCAGCAGCTTATACAGAGGAAATACGCAGTATTTT. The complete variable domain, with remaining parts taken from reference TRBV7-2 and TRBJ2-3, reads GAGVSQSPSNKVTEKGKDVELRCDPISGHTALYWYRQSLGQGLEFLIYFQGNSAPDKSGLPSDRFSAERTGGSVSTLTIQRTQQEDSAVYLCASSLYRGNTQYFGPGTRLTVL.

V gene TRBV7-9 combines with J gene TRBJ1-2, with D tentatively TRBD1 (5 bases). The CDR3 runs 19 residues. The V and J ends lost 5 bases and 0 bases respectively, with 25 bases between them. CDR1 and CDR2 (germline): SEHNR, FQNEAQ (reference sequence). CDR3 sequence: CASSPSFQGPIKANYGYTF. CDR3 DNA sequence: TGTGCCAGCAGCCCCTCATTTCAGGGTCCAATAAAAGCTAACTATGGCTACACCTTC.

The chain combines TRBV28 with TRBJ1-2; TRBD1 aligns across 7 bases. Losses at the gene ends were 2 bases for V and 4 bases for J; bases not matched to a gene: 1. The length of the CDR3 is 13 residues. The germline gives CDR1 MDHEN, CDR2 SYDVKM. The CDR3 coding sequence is TGTGCCAGCAGTTTACCAGGGGGCTATGGCTACACCTTC. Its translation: CASSLPGGYGYTF.

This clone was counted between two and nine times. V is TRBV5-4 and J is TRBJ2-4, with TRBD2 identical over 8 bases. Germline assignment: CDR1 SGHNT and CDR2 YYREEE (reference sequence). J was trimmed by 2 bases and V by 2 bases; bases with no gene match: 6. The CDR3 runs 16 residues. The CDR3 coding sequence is TGTGCCAGCAGCTTACCGGGACTAGAGACCAAAAACATTCAGTACTTC. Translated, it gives CASSLPGLETKNIQYF.

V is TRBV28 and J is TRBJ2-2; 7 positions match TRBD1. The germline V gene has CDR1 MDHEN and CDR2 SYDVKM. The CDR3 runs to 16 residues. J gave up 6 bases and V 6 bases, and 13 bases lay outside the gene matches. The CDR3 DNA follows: TGTGCCAGCAGGGGAAGGGGGCGAGCCTCCTCCGGGGAGCTGTTTTTT. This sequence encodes CASRGRGRASSGELFF.

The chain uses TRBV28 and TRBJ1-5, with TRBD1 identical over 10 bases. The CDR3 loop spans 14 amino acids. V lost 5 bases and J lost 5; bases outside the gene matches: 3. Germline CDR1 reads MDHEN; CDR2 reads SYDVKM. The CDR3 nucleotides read TGTGCCAGCAGTGAGGGACAGGGGTATCAGCCCCAGCATTTT. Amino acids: CASSEGQGYQPQHF.

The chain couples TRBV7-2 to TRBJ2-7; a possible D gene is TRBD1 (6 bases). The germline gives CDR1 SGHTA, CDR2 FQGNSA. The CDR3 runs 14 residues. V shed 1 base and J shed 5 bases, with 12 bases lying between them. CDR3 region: CASSLGRGTHEQYF. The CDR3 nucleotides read TGTGCCAGCAGCTTAGGGAGAGGGACACACGAGCAGTACTTC.

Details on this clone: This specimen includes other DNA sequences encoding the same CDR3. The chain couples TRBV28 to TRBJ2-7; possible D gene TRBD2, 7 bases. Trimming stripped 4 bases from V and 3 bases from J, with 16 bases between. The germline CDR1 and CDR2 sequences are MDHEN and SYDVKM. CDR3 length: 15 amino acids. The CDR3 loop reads CASSSPSGGYYEQYF. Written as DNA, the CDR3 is TGTGCCAGCAGTTCCCCGTCGGGGGGCTACTACGAGCAGTACTTC.

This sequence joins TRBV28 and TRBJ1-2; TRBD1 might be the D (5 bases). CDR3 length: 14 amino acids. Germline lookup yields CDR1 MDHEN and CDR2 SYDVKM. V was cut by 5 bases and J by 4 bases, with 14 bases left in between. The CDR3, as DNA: TGTGCCAGCAGTCTTAACCAGGGAAGCTATGGCTACACCTTC. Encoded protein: CASSLNQGSYGYTF.

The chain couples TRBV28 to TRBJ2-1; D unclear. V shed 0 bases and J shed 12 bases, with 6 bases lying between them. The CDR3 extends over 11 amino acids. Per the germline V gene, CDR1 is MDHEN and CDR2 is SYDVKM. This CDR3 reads CASSLWRRQFF. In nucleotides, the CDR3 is TGTGCCAGCAGTTTATGGAGAAGGCAGTTCTTC. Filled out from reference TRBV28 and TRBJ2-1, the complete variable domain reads DVKVTQSSRYLVKRTGEKVFLECVQDMDHENMFWYRQDPGLGLRLIYFSYDVKMKEKGDIPEGYSVSREKKERFSLILESASTNQTSMYLCASSLWRRQFFGPGTRLTVL.

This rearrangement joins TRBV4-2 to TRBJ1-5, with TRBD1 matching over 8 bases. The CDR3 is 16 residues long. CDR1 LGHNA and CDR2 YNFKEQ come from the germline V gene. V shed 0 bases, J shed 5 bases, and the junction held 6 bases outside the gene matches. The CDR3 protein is CASSQEGPGGDQPQHF. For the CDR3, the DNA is TGTGCCAGCAGCCAAGAAGGGCCAGGGGGCGATCAGCCCCAGCATTTT.

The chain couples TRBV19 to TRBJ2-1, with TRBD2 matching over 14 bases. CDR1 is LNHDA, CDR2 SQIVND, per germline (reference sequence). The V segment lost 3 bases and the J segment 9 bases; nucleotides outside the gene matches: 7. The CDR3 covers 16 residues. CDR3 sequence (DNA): TGTGCCAGTAGTATCCCGACTAGCGGGAGGGCAATTGAGCAGTTCTTC. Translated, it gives CASSIPTSGRAIEQFF.